In this sample, the clone carrying this T cell receptor (beta chain) turned up a few times. This record comes from a study of blood T cell repertoires in COVID-19. Study-wide background: From T cells, B-cell-depleted T cells, or PBMCs came the material, which was cDNA or gDNA.

V dropped 4 bases and J dropped 5 bases, with 14 bases sitting between them. Per germline, CDR1 SNHLY and CDR2 FYNNEI. The CDR3 spans 14 residues. Original handling: Amplified reference gene primers provided the basis for estimating nucleated cell counts. Generated by immunoSEQ multiplex PCR, the TCRdb table keeps only in-frame clones and is missing some. V and J calls and clone size are copied from that table; D and trimming were computed from the DNA. The table lists around 86,000 clones, nearly 85% of them singletons. The TCR originated in a woman over 75 with acute or convalescent COVID-19. Sequencing input: peripheral blood. V usage is TRBV2 and J usage is TRBJ1-1, with a weak D call TRBD1 (5 bases). The DNA of the CDR3 is TGTGCCAGCAGTGGTCGTCGGGGGGAGACTGAAGCTTTCTTT. It codes for CASSGRRGETEAFF.